A single count supports the clone carrying this TCR beta chain. Regions amplified from RNA transcripts were the TCR beta CDR3 regions. The primer set for the first-round RT-PCR of the TCR CDR3 was HTBI. TCRdb ran MiXCR on the multiplex PCR reads and lists one entry per CDR3 protein. The sample shows 550,000 to 700,000 distinct CDR3 sequences, under 15% of them seen only once. The sample belongs to a study of T cells in Graves' hyperthyroidism and ophthalmopathy. At the level of the study: At initial diagnosis, before any treatment had begun, peripheral blood was obtained.

Trimming cost V 11 bases and J 9 bases, with 23 bases left between them. The CDR3 contains 13 residues. Patients were excluded for uncontrolled infection, other autoimmune disease, pregnancy or lactation. Diagnoses were established using clinical symptoms, serum thyroxine and TRAb, thyroid ultrasound and orbital computed tomography. Isolation of PBMCs was performed on 8 to 10 ml fresh peripheral blood. The rearrangement links TRBV12-3 or TRBV12-4 to TRBJ2-7, with D possibly being TRBD1 or TRBD2 (5 bases each). This TCR came from a woman aged 40 to 50 with Graves' ophthalmopathy. Input material: blood. The CDR3 sequence: CAWRTEGVRWQYF. CDR3 coding DNA: TGTGCCTGGAGGACGGAAGGGGTGCGGTGGCAGTACTTC.